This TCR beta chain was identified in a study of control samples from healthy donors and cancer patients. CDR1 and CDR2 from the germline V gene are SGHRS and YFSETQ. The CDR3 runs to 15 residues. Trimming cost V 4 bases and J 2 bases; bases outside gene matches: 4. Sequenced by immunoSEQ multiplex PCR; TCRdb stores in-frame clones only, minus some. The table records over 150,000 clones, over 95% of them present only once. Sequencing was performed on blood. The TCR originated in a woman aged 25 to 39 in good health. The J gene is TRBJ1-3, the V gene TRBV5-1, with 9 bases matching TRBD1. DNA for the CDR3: TGCGCCAGCAGCCCCGGGACAGGGCCTGGAAACACCATATATTTT. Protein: CASSPGTGPGNTIYF.